Below are 20 T cell receptor beta chains sequenced from a single sample in a study of T cell responses to AZD1222 COVID-19 vaccine. TCRdb's copy holds only in-frame clones and misses some; the assay was immunoSEQ multiplex PCR. The sample includes approximately 100,000 clones, approximately 90% seen only once; the top ten take around 5%. Specimen: peripheral blood, collected on day 0 of AZD1222 vaccination. The receptors derive from an adult in good health.

V usage is TRBV30 and J usage is TRBJ1-1; TRBD1 agrees at 9 bases. The CDR3 is 13 residues long. Germline V gene sequence: CDR1 GTSNPN, CDR2 SVGIG (reference sequence). With V trimmed by 5 bases and J by 4 bases, 5 bases remained unmatched. In DNA, the CDR3 is TGTGCCTGGCAAGAACAGGGGGCCACTGAAGCTTTCTTT. This sequence encodes CAWQEQGATEAFF.

The chain carries TRBV6-5 and TRBJ2-7; D ambiguous. In germline, CDR1 is MNHEY, CDR2 SVGAGI. Trimming pared 2 bases from V and 4 bases from J, leaving 12 bases between. This CDR3 region has 14 residues. The CDR3 DNA follows: TGTGCCAGCAGTTACGGGGTCGAATCGTACGAGCAGTACTTC. This gives the protein CASSYGVESYEQYF.

CDR3 in amino acids: CASSPPGTRSYNEQFF. For the CDR3, the DNA is TGTGCCAGCTCACCCCCAGGGACTAGATCCTACAATGAGCAGTTCTTC. V is TRBV18 and J is TRBJ2-1; 8 positions match TRBD2. The CDR3 consists of 16 residues. V lost 3 bases to trimming and J lost 1 base; unmatched junction nucleotides: 5. From germline, CDR1 is KGHSH and CDR2 LQKENI.

The chain recombines TRBV7-8 with TRBJ2-1; no firm D call. This CDR3 has 11 residues. V lost 5 bases and J lost 7, with 6 bases in between. Germline-derived CDR1 and CDR2 are SGHVS and FQNEAQ. The CDR3 protein is CASSARNEQFF. The CDR3 DNA reads as TGTGCCAGCAGCGCAAGGAATGAGCAGTTCTTC. The entire variable domain, with the rest obtained from reference TRBV7-8 and TRBJ2-1, is as follows: GAGVSQSPRYKVAKRGQDVALRCDPISGHVSLFWYQQALGQGPEFLTYFQNEAQLDKSGLPSDRFFAERPEGSVSTLKIQRTQQEDSAVYLCASSARNEQFFGPGTRLTVL.

The chain recombines TRBV27 with TRBJ1-1, with D hard to call. Germline V lookup: CDR1 MNHEY, CDR2 SMNVEV (reference sequence). The CDR3 is 15 residues long. Trimming pared 4 bases from V and 4 bases from J, leaving 16 bases between. The CDR3 sequence is CASSYHRGGSTEAFF. CDR3 DNA sequence: TGTGCCAGCAGTTACCACAGAGGAGGCAGCACTGAAGCTTTCTTT.

The rearrangement joins TRBV2 to TRBJ2-1; TRBD2 agrees at 13 bases. Germline V gene lookup returns CDR1 SNHLY and CDR2 FYNNEI. This CDR3 region has 14 residues. V was clipped by 6 bases and J by 5 bases; unmatched bases: 1. The CDR3 region has the DNA TGTGCCAGCAGCGGGACTAGCGGGAACAATGAGCAGTTCTTC. The encoded protein is CASSGTSGNNEQFF.

V and J are TRBV5-1 and TRBJ2-7; D remains unclear. This CDR3 region has 14 residues. Trimming shortened V by 0 bases and J by 0 bases, and 7 bases separated the two germline ends. Germline CDR1 SGHRS, CDR2 YFSETQ. The CDR3 DNA follows: TGCGCCAGCAGCTTGGAGTGGACCTCCTACGAGCAGTACTTC. Protein sequence: CASSLEWTSYEQYF.

This chain uses TRBV24-1 with TRBJ2-7; 10 bases are shared with TRBD1. CDR1 KGHDR and CDR2 SFDVKD come from the germline V gene. Trimming cost V 5 bases and J 4 bases; bases outside gene matches: 7. The CDR3 contains 15 residues. The CDR3 DNA follows: TGTGCCACCAGTGGCCTGACAGGGGGCATGTACGAGCAGTACTTC. This sequence encodes CATSGLTGGMYEQYF.

The chain employs TRBV21-1 and TRBJ1-2; the table names TRBD1, a call not compared with the DNA. TRBV21-1 is an annotated pseudogene. The CDR3 contains 13 residues. In DNA form, the CDR3 reads TGTGCCAGCAGCGGGGACAGGGGGCATGGCTACACCTTC. Its translation is CASSGDRGHGYTF.

The chain uses TRBV5-6 and TRBJ2-5; D is possibly TRBD1 (5 bases). The germline V and J ends were trimmed by 0 bases and 2 bases, with 8 bases remaining between them. Per germline, CDR1 SGHDT and CDR2 YYEEEE. This CDR3 is built from 14 residues. In nucleotides, the CDR3 is TGTGCCAGCAGCTTGGGACAGCTTCAAGAGACCCAGTACTTC. Protein product: CASSLGQLQETQYF.

This chain uses TRBV18 with TRBJ2-7; tentative D call: TRBD2 (6 bases). The CDR3 is made up of 15 amino acids. V dropped 3 bases and J dropped 2 bases, with 14 bases sitting between them. Germline-derived CDR1 and CDR2 are KGHSH and LQKENI. This CDR3 is CASSPGGATTYEQYF. For the CDR3, the DNA is TGTGCCAGCTCACCTGGAGGGGCTACAACCTACGAGCAGTACTTC.

V usage is TRBV7-2 and J usage is TRBJ2-5, with TRBD2 as a possible D gene (6 bases). CDR1 and CDR2 from the germline V gene are SGHTA and FQGNSA. Trimming took off 2 bases at V and 2 bases at J, with 12 bases between the two ends. This CDR3 contains 15 residues. The CDR3 nucleotides are TGTGCCAGCAGCTTAATGGGTAGCGGACAAGAGACCCAGTACTTC. As protein: CASSLMGSGQETQYF.

The V and J genes are TRBV18 and TRBJ2-1, with D possibly TRBD2 on 6 matching bases. V dropped 0 bases and J dropped 3 bases, with 12 bases sitting between them. From germline, CDR1 is KGHSH and CDR2 LQKENI. The CDR3 loop spans 16 amino acids. The CDR3, as DNA: TGTGCCAGCTCACCACCGGGCGGGACCCACTACAATGAGCAGTTCTTC. Translation gives CASSPPGGTHYNEQFF.

CDR3 residues: CASSGGTGTELHGYTF. The CDR3 region has the DNA TGTGCCAGCTCAGGAGGTACCGGGACGGAACTTCATGGCTACACCTTC. The genes are TRBV18 and TRBJ1-2; possible D gene TRBD1, 5 bases. The CDR3 runs to 16 residues. The V gene's germline CDR1 is KGHSH and CDR2 LQKENI. V was clipped by 5 bases and J by 6 bases, with 22 bases between them.

This chain connects TRBV5-6 to TRBJ2-3, with 7 bases lining up with TRBD1. Per germline, CDR1 SGHDT and CDR2 YYEEEE. This CDR3 is built from 15 residues. The V and J ends lost 2 bases and 1 base, in that order; junction bases with no gene match: 4. The CDR3 bases are TGTGCCAGCAGCTTAAGGACAGGAGGCACAGATACGCAGTATTTT. Protein product: CASSLRTGGTDTQYF.

The chain has TRBV29-1 and TRBJ2-2; 10 bases are shared with TRBD1. Trimming at V came to 4 bases and at J to 4 bases, leaving 0 bases not matched to a gene. Germline assignment: CDR1 SQVTM and CDR2 ANQGSEA. The CDR3 contains 13 residues. CDR3 residues: CSVGDRGTGELFF. The CDR3 nucleotides read TGCAGCGTTGGGGACAGGGGCACCGGGGAGCTGTTTTTT.

This chain links TRBV15 with TRBJ1-1; tentative D call: TRBD1 (5 bases). V was trimmed by 0 bases and J by 0 bases, leaving 14 bases between them. Per germline, CDR1 LNHNV and CDR2 YYDKDF (reference sequence). CDR3 length: 17 residues. The CDR3 DNA reads as TGTGCCACCAGCAGAGATCCCGGGGGGAGGATGAACACTGAAGCTTTCTTT. Amino acid sequence: CATSRDPGGRMNTEAFF. The variable domain in full, with the rest retrieved from reference TRBV15 and TRBJ1-1, is DAMVIQNPRYQVTQFGKPVTLSCSQTLNHNVMYWYQQKSSQAPKLLFHYYDKDFNNEADTPDNFQSRRPNTSFCFLDIRSPGLGDTAMYLCATSRDPGGRMNTEAFFGQGTRLTVV.

V is TRBV28 and J is TRBJ2-7, with a weak D call TRBD2 (5 bases). V was cut by 2 bases and J by 0 bases, with 11 bases left in between. The CDR3 is 15 amino acids. Germline lookup yields CDR1 MDHEN and CDR2 SYDVKM. The CDR3, as DNA: TGTGCCAGCAGTTTAACAGCGGCTAGCTCCTACGAGCAGTACTTC. Protein product: CASSLTAASSYEQYF.

The rearrangement joins TRBV19 to TRBJ2-2, with TRBD2 matching over 16 bases. Trimming took 3 bases from V and 5 from J; bases not matched to a gene: 3. Per germline, CDR1 LNHDA and CDR2 SQIVND (reference sequence). The CDR3 extends over 17 amino acids. This chain's CDR3 is CASSMGLAGGYTGELFF. CDR3 DNA: TGTGCCAGTAGTATGGGACTAGCGGGAGGGTATACCGGGGAGCTGTTTTTT.

The genes are TRBV29-1 and TRBJ2-7; D not resolved. V lost 3 bases and J lost 6, with 9 bases in between. The germline V gene has CDR1 SQVTM and CDR2 ANQGSEA. The CDR3 sequence is 11 residues long. CDR3 loop: CSVEISGEQYF. In DNA form, the CDR3 reads TGCAGCGTTGAGATTTCTGGCGAGCAGTACTTC.